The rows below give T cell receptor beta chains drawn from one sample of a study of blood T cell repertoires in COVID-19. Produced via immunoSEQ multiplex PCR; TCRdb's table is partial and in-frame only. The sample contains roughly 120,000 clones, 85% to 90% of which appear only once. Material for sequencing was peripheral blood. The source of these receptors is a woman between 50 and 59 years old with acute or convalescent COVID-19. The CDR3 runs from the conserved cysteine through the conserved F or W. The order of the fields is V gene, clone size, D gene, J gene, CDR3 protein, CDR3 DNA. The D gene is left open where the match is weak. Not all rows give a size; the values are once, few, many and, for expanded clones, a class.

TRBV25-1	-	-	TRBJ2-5	CASSDPLTQYF	TGTGCCAGCAGTGACCCGTTGACCCAGTACTTC
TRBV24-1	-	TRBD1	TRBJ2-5	CATSDRTGVQETQYF	TGTGCCACCAGTGATCGGACAGGGGTCCAAGAGACCCAGTACTTC
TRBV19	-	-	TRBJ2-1	CASSIRSPSNEQFF	TGTGCCAGCTCTATCCGGTCCCCGTCCAATGAGCAGTTCTTC
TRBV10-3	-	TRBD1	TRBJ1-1	CAIRQGNTEAFF	TGTGCCATCCGACAGGGTAACACTGAAGCTTTCTTT
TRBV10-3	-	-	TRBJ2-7	CAINGQPYEQYF	TGTGCCATCAATGGACAGCCCTACGAGCAGTACTTC
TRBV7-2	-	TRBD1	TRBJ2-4	CASSTRTGEGVQYF	TGTGCCAGCAGCACCCGGACAGGGGAGGGGGTTCAGTACTTC
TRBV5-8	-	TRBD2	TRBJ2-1	CASSLNGLAGIYNEQFF	TGTGCCAGCAGCTTAAATGGACTAGCGGGTATCTACAATGAGCAGTTCTTC
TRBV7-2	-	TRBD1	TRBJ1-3	CASSLTGAQSGNTIYF	TGTGCCAGCAGCCTAACAGGGGCCCAATCTGGAAACACCATATATTTT
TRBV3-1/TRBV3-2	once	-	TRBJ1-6	CASSLNSENSPLHF	TGTGCCAGCAGCCTCAACTCGGAGAATTCACCCCTCCACTTT
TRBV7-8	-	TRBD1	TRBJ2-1	CASSRRDRDNEQFF	TGTGCCAGCAGCCGCCGGGACAGGGATAATGAGCAGTTCTTC
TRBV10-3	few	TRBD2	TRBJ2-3	CAISDKAGVSTDTQYF	TGTGCCATCAGTGATAAAGCGGGGGTAAGCACAGATACGCAGTATTTT
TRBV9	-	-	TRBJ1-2	CASSAQGGLYGYTF	TGTGCCAGCAGCGCCCAGGGAGGGTTATATGGCTACACCTTC
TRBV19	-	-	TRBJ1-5	CASRGGSNQPQHF	TGTGCCAGTCGCGGTGGTAGCAATCAGCCCCAGCATTTT
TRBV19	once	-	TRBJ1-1	CASSMGGDYTEAFF	TGTGCCAGTAGTATGGGGGGGGATTACACTGAAGCTTTCTTT
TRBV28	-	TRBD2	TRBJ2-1	CASSPGLAGSPWDEQFF	TGTGCCAGCAGTCCGGGACTAGCGGGCTCCCCTTGGGATGAGCAGTTCTTC
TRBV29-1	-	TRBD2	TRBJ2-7	CSVEGLAGSYEQYF	TGCAGCGTTGAAGGACTAGCGGGATCCTACGAGCAGTACTTC
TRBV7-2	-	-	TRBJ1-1	CASSLGQMNTEAFF	TGTGCCAGCAGCTTAGGACAGATGAACACTGAAGCTTTCTTT
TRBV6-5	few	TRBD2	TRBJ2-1	CASSLAGGGEQFF	TGTGCCAGCAGTCTAGCGGGAGGAGGTGAGCAGTTCTTC
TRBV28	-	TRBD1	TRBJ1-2	CASSPGQGLSNYGYTF	TGTGCCAGCAGTCCTGGACAGGGCCTTTCTAACTATGGCTACACCTTC
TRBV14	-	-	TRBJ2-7	CASSQLDSSYEQYF	TGTGCCAGCAGCCAACTTGACAGCTCCTACGAGCAGTACTTC
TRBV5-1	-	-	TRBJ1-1	CASRRVTNTEAFF	TGCGCCAGCAGAAGAGTTACGAACACTGAAGCTTTCTTT
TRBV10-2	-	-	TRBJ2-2	CASSESDLQANTGELFF	TGCGCCAGCAGTGAGTCGGACCTACAGGCGAACACCGGGGAGCTGTTTTTT
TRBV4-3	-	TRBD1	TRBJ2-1	CASSQARGQGAYNEQFF	TGCGCCAGCAGCCAGGCGAGGGGACAGGGGGCCTACAATGAGCAGTTCTTC
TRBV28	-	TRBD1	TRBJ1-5	CASSLTGKPDQPQHF	TGTGCCAGCAGTTTGACAGGGAAGCCGGATCAGCCCCAGCATTTT
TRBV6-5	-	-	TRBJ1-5	CASTRTDYSNQPQHF	TGTGCCAGCACCCGGACAGATTATAGCAATCAGCCCCAGCATTTT
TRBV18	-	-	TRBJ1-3	CASSHDSVTGNTIYF	TGTGCCAGCTCGCATGACAGTGTGACTGGAAACACCATATATTTT
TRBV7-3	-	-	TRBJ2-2	CASSLAKPGLILEDTGELFF	TGTGCCAGCAGCTTAGCAAAACCGGGACTGATATTAGAGGACACCGGGGAGCTGTTTTTT
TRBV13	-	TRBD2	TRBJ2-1	CASSPKLGRGAYNEQFF	TGTGCCAGCAGCCCTAAGCTGGGGCGGGGGGCCTACAATGAGCAGTTCTTC
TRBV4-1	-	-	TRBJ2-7	CASSPSEAGGYEQYF	TGCGCCAGCAGCCCCTCGGAGGCAGGGGGGTACGAGCAGTACTTC
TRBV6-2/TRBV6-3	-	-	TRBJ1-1	CASSLTIPGAEAFF	TGTGCCAGCAGCCTTACAATCCCAGGGGCTGAAGCTTTCTTT
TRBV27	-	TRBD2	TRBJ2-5	CASRRIAGRETQYF	TGTGCCAGCAGGAGAATAGCGGGGAGGGAGACCCAGTACTTC